Listed below are T cell receptor beta chains from one sample, sequenced in a study of blood T cell repertoires in COVID-19. The data were produced by immunoSEQ multiplex PCR, yet TCRdb's version contains in-frame clones alone and is incomplete. Of about 220,000 clones listed, roughly 84% were seen once; the top ten hold approximately 6.8%. Sequencing was performed on PBMCs or T cells enriched from blood (not recorded which). The receptor source for this set is a woman in her thirties or forties who had recovered from COVID-19. The CDR3 runs from the conserved cysteine through the conserved F or W. Each record gives: D gene, J gene, V gene, CDR3 protein. The D gene is left open where the match is weak.

-,TRBJ1-1,TRBV2,CARRGLLNTEAFF
-,TRBJ2-7,TRBV28,CASRTGSSYEQYF
-,TRBJ2-7,TRBV28,CASQEGSYEQYF
TRBD2,TRBJ2-2,TRBV18,CASSPPTLAANTGELFF
-,TRBJ1-1,TRBV10-3,CAISEGGGSTEAFF
TRBD2,TRBJ2-3,TRBV2,CASSGTSGFSTDTQYF
TRBD1,TRBJ1-2,TRBV5-1,CASSLEDRRGGYTF
TRBD2,TRBJ2-2,TRBV7-3,CASSLGGSHTGELFF
-,TRBJ1-5,TRBV5-1,CASSLTGMGNQPQHF
-,TRBJ2-5,TRBV18,CASSPEIVQETQYF
-,TRBJ1-1,TRBV29-1,CSVDVGAPEAFF
-,TRBJ2-3,TRBV25-1,CASSESRRGNTDTQYF
-,TRBJ2-3,TRBV3-1/TRBV3-2,CASSQTRSGGKQYF
TRBD1,TRBJ1-5,TRBV7-8,CASSITGGDQPQHF
-,TRBJ1-3,TRBV19,CASSTQQGLSGNTIYF
TRBD1,TRBJ2-3,TRBV19,CASSIFGTGGTDTQYF
TRBD1,TRBJ2-1,TRBV28,CASSLYGQGIGDVLDKVQFF
TRBD2,TRBJ2-5,TRBV5-4,CASSPSGLAGVETQYF
TRBD2,TRBJ2-1,TRBV13,CASSSGGSFADEQFF
TRBD1,TRBJ1-2,TRBV4-3,CASSQVGDRGGQGYTF
-,TRBJ1-2,TRBV11-2,CASSLAQVVGYTF
TRBD2,TRBJ2-1,TRBV11-2,CASIDSGRKSNEQFF